This TCR beta chain is drawn from a study of blood T cell repertoires in COVID-19. Study information: COVID-19 samples collected from the United States, Italy and Spain covered acute and convalescent phases. Sample material is recorded as cDNA or gDNA derived from T cells, B-cell-depleted T cells, or PBMCs.

Trimming at V came to 5 bases and at J to 6 bases, leaving 6 bases not matched to a gene. This CDR3 spans 14 amino acids. Germline V lookup: CDR1 LNHDA, CDR2 SQIVND (reference sequence). As originally analysed: Amplification from reference gene primers served as the basis for estimated nucleated cell counts. Only in-frame clones appear in the TCRdb table, and some are missing; sequencing was by immunoSEQ multiplex PCR. V, J and clone size are those of that table, while D and trimming were read from the DNA. The data contain 50,000 to 75,000 clones, around 73% of them singletons. This clone is a singleton in its sample.

This clonotype was obtained from a man older than 75 with active or convalescent COVID-19. The sample taken for sequencing was peripheral blood. This chain uses TRBV19 with TRBJ1-5; 8 nucleotides match TRBD1. The CDR3 reads CASSFTGGGQPQHF. The CDR3, as DNA: TGTGCCAGTAGTTTTACAGGGGGGGGTCAGCCCCAGCATTTT.